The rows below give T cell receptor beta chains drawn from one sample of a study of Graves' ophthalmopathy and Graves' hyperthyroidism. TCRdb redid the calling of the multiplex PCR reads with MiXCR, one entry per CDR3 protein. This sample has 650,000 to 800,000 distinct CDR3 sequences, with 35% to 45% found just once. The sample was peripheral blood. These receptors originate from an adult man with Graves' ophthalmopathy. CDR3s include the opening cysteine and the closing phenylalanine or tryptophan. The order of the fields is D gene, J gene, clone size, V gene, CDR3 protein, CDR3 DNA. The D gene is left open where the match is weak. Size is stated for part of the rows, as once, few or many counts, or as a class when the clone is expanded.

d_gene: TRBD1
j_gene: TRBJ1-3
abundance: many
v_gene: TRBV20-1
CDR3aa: CSASVDRFVGNTIYF
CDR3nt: TGCAGTGCTAGCGTGGACAGGTTTGTCGGAAACACCATATATTTT

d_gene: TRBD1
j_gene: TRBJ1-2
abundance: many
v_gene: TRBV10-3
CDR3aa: CAISRQGGYGYTF
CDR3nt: TGTGCCATCTCTCGACAGGGGGGGTATGGCTACACCTTC

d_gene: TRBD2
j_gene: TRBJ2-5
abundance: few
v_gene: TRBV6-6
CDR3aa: CASSYSIASGGGETQYF
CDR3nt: TGTGCCAGCAGTTACTCGATAGCAAGCGGGGGAGGGGAGACCCAGTACTTC

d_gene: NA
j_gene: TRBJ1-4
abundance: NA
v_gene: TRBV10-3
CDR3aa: CASSYSIGVGEKLFF
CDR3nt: TGTGCCAGCAGTTACTCGATCGGGGTTGGTGAAAAACTGTTTTTT

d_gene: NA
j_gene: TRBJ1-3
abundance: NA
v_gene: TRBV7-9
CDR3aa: CASSLGALTLSSGNTIYF
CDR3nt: TGTGCCAGCAGCTTAGGGGCTCTAACCCTCAGCTCTGGAAACACCATATATTTT

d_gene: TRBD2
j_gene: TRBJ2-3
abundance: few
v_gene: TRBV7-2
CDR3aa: CASSWILAGDTQYF
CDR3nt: TGTGCCAGCAGCTGGATACTAGCGGGAGATACGCAGTATTTT

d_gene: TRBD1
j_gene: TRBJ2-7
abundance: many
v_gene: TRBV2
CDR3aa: CASSAGQGAYEQYF
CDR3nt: TGTGCCAGCAGCGCGGGACAGGGGGCCTACGAGCAGTACTTC

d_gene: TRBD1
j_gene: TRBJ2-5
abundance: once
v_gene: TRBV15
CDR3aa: CATSKGQGATQYF
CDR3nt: TGTGCCACCAGCAAGGGACAGGGGGCGACCCAGTACTTC

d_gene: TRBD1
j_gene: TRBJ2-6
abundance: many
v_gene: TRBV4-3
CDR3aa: CASSPRTGLGANVLTF
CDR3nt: TGCGCCAGCAGCCCGCGGACAGGGCTCGGGGCCAACGTCCTGACTTTC

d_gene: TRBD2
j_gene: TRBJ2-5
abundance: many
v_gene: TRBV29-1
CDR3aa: CSVQGLAGTETQYF
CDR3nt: TGCAGCGTCCAGGGACTAGCGGGAACTGAGACCCAGTACTTC

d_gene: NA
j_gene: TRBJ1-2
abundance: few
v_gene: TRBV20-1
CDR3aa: CSARVQGLGYTF
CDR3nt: TGCAGTGCTAGAGTTCAGGGGTTAGGCTACACCTTC

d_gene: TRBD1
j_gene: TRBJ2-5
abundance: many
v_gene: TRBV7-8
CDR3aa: CASSFQPGQGKETQYF
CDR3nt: TGTGCCAGCAGCTTTCAACCGGGACAGGGTAAAGAGACCCAGTACTTC

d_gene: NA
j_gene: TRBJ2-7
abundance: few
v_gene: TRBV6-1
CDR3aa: CASSYQSGQNYEQYF
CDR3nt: TGTGCCAGCAGTTATCAGTCGGGGCAGAACTACGAGCAGTACTTC

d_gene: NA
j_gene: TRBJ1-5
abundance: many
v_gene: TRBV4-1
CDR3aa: CASSLGRAKGNQPQHF
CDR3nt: TGCGCCAGCAGCCTCGGGCGAGCAAAGGGCAATCAGCCCCAGCATTTT

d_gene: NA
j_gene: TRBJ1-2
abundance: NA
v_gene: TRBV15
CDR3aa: CATSRDGRSNYGYTF
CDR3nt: TGTGCCACCAGCAGAGATGGCAGATCGAACTATGGCTACACCTTC

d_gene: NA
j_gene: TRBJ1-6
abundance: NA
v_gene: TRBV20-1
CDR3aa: CSARDSVVVSPLHF
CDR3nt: TGCAGTGCTAGAGATTCGGTGGTAGTTTCACCCCTCCACTTT

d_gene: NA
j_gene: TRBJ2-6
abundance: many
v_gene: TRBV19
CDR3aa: CASSITGLSGANVLTF
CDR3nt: TGTGCCAGTAGTATTACCGGTCTCTCTGGGGCCAACGTCCTGACTTTC

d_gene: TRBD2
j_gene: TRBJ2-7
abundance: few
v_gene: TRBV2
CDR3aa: CASSFPGLGLYEQYF
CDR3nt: TGTGCCAGCAGTTTCCCGGGACTAGGGCTCTACGAGCAGTACTTC

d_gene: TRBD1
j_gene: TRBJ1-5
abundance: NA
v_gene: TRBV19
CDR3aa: CASSPGDRSNQPQHF
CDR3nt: TGTGCCAGTAGTCCGGGGGACAGGAGCAATCAGCCCCAGCATTTT

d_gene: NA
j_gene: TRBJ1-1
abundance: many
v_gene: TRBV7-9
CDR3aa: CASSRGQHTNTEAFF
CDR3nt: TGTGCCAGCAGCCGAGGACAGCATACCAACACTGAAGCTTTCTTT

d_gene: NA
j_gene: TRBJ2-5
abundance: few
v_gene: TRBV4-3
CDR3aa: CASSQDGRDWETQYF
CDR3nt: TGCGCCAGCAGCCAAGATGGTAGGGACTGGGAGACCCAGTACTTC

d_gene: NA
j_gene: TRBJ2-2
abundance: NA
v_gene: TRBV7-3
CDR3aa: CASSLFPGAGELFF
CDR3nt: TGTGCCAGCAGCTTGTTTCCAGGGGCCGGGGAGCTGTTTTTT

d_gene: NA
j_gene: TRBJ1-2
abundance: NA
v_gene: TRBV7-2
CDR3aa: CASSSIGGGDHGYTF
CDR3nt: TGTGCCAGCAGCTCAATAGGGGGGGGGGATCATGGCTACACCTTC

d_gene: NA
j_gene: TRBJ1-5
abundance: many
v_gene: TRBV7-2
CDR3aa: CASSFDGGNNQPQHF
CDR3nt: TGTGCCAGCAGCTTTGACGGAGGGAACAATCAGCCCCAGCATTTT

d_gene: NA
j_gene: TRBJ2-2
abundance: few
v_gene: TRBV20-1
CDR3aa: CSARNPRGTGELFF
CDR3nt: TGCAGTGCTAGAAATCCCCGGGGGACCGGGGAGCTGTTTTTT

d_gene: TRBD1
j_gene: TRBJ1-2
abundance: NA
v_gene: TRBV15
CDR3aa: CATSRGQGPDTKYGYTF
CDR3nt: TGTGCCACCAGCAGAGGACAGGGGCCTGACACTAAATATGGCTACACCTTC

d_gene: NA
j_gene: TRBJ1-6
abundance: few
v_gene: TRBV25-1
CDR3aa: CASSSGPYSPLHF
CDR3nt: TGTGCCAGCAGTTCCGGCCCGTATTCACCCCTCCACTTT

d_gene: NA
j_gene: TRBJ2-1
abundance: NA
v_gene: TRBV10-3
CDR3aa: CAISPNSLNNEQFF
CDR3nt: TGTGCCATCAGTCCGAATTCACTGAACAATGAGCAGTTCTTC

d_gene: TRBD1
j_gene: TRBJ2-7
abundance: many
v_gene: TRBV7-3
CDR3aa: CASRLGQATEQYF
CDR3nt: TGTGCCAGCAGGTTGGGACAGGCCACCGAGCAGTACTTC

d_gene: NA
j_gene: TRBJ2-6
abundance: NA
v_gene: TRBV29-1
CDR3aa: CSVQEGANVLTF
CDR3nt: TGCAGCGTTCAGGAGGGGGCCAACGTCCTGACTTTC

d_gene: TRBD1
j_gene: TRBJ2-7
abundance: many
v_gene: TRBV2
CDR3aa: CASRGTAYEQYF
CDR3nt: TGTGCCAGCAGGGGGACAGCCTACGAGCAGTACTTC

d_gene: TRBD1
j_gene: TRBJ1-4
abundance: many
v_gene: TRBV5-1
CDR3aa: CASSLVGRTGEKLFF
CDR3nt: TGCGCCAGCAGCTTGGTTGGACGGACAGGCGAAAAACTGTTTTTT

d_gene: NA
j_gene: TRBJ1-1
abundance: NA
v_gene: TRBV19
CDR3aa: CASSPGGASPAFF
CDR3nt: TGTGCCAGTTCACCCGGGGGGGCGTCTCCAGCTTTCTTT

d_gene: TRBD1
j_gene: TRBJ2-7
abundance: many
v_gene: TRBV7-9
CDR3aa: CASSLAPFRQGANDEQYF
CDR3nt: TGTGCCAGCAGCTTAGCGCCCTTTCGGCAGGGGGCTAACGACGAGCAGTACTTC

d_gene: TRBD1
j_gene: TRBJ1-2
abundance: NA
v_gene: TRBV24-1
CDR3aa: CATSDGTGYHYGYTF
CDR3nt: TGTGCCACCAGTGACGGGACAGGGTATCACTATGGCTACACCTTC

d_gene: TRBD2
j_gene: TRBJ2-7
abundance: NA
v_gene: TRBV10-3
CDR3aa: CACDGTSGRAYELYF
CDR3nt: TGTGCCTGCGACGGGACTAGCGGGAGGGCCTACGAGCTGTACTTC

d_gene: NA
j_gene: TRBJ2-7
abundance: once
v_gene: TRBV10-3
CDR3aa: CARLSSSYEQYF
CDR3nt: TGTGCCAGACTGTCCAGCTCCTACGAGCAGTACTTC

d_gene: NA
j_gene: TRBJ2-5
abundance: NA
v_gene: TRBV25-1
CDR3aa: CASSARWQGETQYF
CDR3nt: TGTGCCAGCAGTGCTAGATGGCAGGGAGAGACCCAGTACTTC

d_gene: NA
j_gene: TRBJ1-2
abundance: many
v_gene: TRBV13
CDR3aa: CASRGGGFYGYTF
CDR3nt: TGTGCCAGCAGAGGGGGAGGGTTCTATGGCTACACCTTC

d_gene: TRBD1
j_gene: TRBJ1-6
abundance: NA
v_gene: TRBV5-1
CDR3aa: CASKGTVTSRDNSPLHF
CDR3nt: TGCGCCAGCAAGGGGACAGTTACGAGCCGGGATAATTCACCCCTCCACTTT

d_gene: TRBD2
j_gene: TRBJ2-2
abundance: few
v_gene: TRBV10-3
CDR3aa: CATSRSSGRAGEQFF
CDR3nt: TGTGCCACGAGTCGATCTAGCGGGAGGGCTGGTGAGCAGTTTTTT

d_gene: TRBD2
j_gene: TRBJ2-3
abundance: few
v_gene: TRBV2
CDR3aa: CAIGGLAGPPSTDTQYF
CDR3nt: TGTGCCATAGGTGGGCTAGCGGGCCCACCAAGCACAGATACGCAGTATTTT

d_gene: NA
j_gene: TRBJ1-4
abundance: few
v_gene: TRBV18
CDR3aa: CASSLGMTNEKLFF
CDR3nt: TGTGCCAGCTCCCTCGGTATGACTAATGAAAAACTGTTTTTT

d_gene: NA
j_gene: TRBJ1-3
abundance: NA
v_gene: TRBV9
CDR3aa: CASSVEGRLLSGNTIYF
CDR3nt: TGTGCCAGCAGCGTAGAAGGACGGCTGCTCTCTGGAAACACCATATATTTT

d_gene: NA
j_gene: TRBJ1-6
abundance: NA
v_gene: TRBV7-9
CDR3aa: CASSLVGGNSPLHF
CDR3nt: TGTGCCAGCAGCTTGGTGGGGGGGAATTCACCCCTCCACTTT

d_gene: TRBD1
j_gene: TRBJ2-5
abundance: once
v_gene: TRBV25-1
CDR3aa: CASSPPSGQGETQYF
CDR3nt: TGTGCCAGCTCCCCTCCTAGCGGACAGGGGGAGACCCAGTACTTC